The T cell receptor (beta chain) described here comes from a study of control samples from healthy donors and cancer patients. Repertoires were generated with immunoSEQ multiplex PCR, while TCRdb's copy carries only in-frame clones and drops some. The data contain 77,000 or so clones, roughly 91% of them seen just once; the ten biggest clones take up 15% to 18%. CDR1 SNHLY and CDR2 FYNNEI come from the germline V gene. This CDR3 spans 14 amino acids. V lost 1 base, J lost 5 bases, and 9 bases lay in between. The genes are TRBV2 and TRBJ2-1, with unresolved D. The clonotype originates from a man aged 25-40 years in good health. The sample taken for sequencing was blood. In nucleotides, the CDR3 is TGTGCCAGCAGTGAAGTCGGACGGAACAATGAGCAGTTCTTC. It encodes CASSEVGRNNEQFF.